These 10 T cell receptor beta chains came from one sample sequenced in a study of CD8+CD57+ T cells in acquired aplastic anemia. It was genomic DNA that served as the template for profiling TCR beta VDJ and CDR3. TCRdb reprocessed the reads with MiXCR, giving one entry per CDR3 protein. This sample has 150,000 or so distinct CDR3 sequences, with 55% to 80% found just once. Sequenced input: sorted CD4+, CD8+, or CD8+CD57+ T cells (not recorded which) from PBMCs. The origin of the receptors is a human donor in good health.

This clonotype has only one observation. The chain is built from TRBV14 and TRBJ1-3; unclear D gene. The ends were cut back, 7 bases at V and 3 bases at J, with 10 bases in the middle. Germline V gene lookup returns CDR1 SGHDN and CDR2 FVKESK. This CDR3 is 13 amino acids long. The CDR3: CASKVADGNTIYF. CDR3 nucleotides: TGTGCCAGCAAGGTCGCGGATGGAAACACCATATATTTT.

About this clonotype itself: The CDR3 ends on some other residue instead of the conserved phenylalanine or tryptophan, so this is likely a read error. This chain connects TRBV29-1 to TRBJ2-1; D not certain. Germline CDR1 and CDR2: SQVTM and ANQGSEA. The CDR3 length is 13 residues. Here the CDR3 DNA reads TGCAACGCTGATGGGCGGAGATACAATGAGCAGTTCCTC. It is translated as CNADGRRYNEQFL.

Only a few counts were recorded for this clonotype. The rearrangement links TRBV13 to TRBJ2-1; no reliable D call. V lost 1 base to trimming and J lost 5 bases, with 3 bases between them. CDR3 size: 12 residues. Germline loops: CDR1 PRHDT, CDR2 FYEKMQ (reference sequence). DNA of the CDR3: TGTGCCAGCAGCTTAGTAAACAATGAGCAGTTCTTC. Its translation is CASSLVNNEQFF.

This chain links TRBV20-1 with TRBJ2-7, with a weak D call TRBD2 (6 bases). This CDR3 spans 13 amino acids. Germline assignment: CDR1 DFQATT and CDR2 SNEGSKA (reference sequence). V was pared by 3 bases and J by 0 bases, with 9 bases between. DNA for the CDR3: TGCAGTGCTAGTCGGCGGGGCTCCTACGAGCAGTACTTC. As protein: CSASRRGSYEQYF.

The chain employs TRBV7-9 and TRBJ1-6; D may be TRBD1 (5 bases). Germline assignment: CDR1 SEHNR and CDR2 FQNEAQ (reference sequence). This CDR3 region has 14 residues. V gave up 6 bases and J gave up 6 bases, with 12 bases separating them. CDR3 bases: TGTGCCAGCAGTCCCCTGGGGGTTAATTCACCCCTCCACTTT. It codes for CASSPLGVNSPLHF.

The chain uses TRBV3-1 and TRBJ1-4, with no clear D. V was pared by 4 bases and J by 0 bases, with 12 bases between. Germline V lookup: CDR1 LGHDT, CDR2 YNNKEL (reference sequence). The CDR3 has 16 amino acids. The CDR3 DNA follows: TGTGCCAGCAGCCCCCTAGGGTCAGCAACTAATGAAAAACTGTTTTTT. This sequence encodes CASSPLGSATNEKLFF.

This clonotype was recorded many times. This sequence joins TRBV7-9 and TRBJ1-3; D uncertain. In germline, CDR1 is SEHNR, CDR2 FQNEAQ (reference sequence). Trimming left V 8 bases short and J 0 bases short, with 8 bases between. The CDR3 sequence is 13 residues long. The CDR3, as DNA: TGTGCCAGCCTCTTGAGCTCTGGAAACACCATATATTTT. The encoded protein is CASLLSSGNTIYF.

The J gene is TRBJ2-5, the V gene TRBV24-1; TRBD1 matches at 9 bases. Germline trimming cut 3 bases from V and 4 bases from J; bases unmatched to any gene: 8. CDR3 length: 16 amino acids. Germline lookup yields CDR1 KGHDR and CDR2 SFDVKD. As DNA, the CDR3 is TGTGCCACCAGTGATAAGCCGGGACAGGGCTCAGAGACCCAGTACTTC. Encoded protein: CATSDKPGQGSETQYF.

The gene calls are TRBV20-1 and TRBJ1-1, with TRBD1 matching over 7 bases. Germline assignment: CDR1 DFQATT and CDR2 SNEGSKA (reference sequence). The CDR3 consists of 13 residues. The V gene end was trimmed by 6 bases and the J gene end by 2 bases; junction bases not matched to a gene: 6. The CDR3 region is CSAGGTANTEAFF. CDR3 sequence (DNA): TGCAGTGCAGGGGGGACAGCAAACACTGAAGCTTTCTTT.

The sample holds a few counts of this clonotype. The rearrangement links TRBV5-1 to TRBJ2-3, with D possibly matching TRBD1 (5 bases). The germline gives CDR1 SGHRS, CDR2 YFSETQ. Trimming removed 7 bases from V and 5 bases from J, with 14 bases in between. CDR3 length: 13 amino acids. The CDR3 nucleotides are TGCGCCAGCCTAGGACACCGAGAAGATACGCAGTATTTT. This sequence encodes CASLGHREDTQYF.